This T cell receptor (beta chain) was identified during a study of cytomegalovirus exposure and HLA in healthy donors (dated by TCRdb to about 2017). Describing the broader study: According to an earlier analysis of 550 to 700 of the donors, some 180 million T cells yielded approximately 120 million unique TCR beta sequences and about 300 Gb of sequence data. An early release covering roughly 600 HLA-typed donors comprised about 320 gigabases of sequencing data and around 86 million unique TCR sequences. Among the roughly 390 genotyped donors, around 81% belonged to the genetic ancestry cluster associated with self-reported Caucasian donors. The study aimed to test whether signatures of past pathogen exposure could be identified by cataloging public T cell receptors. The study used immunosequencing to profile the T cell repertoires of 666 subjects and linked those repertoires to cytomegalovirus serostatus. In addition to the first cohort of 500 to 850 subjects, a separate validation cohort of approximately 130 different subjects was used. High-throughput TCR immunosequencing, statistical association of individual TCRs with disease status, and machine learning were combined to predict cytomegalovirus infection status. To study patterns of TCR occurrence, a later analysis re-analyzed previously published TCR beta repertoires from more than 550 donors and added high-resolution HLA genotyping. Rather than drawing on any new phenotypic data, the later analysis identified candidate immune exposures from TCR beta sequences and the way those sequences occurred across donors. To decide whether each TCR beta V gene segment behaved as functional or pseudogenic, an earlier analysis of over 500 of the donors relied on high-throughput TCR beta sequencing. Alongside the repertoire data, information on donor age, sex, ethnicity and CMV serostatus was compiled. In a later genetic analysis, genome-wide SNP genotypes for about 55% of the roughly 670 donors were used, and that subset was treated as a discovery cohort. All discovery cohort repertoires had been generated using a single sequencing platform. HLA typing included class I and class II loci at four-digit resolution. The number of typed donors differed by locus: about 620-640 for A, B, C, DRB1 and DQB1; 500 to 550 for DQA1; some 610 for DPA1; and around 450 for DPB1. About five DR-DQ haplotypes were treated as single units for association and clustering because of strong linkage in the cohort. On average, 235,054 unique TCR beta nucleotide sequences were sequenced per donor among fewer than 500 genotyped donors of the cohort, with approximately 18% of those sequences being non-productive. The research as a whole found: A later analysis associated 15,000 or so TCR beta sequences with specific HLA alleles at a false discovery rate of 0.05. In a later analysis, the rate of TCR association differed among HLA loci, with DRB1 alleles having the most associated TCRs and HLA-C alleles having the fewest. In this cohort, only TCR beta chains were sequenced, and detectable features were limited by the absence of alpha or paired-chain data. Most TCR sequences were seen in very few donors, while some public TCRs were found in many individuals. In both the original and validation cohorts, the classifier was reported to diagnose cytomegalovirus status with high specificity and sensitivity. Compared with equally common non-associated chains, HLA-associated TCR beta chains in a later analysis were more clonally expanded and had lower generation probabilities. Because HLA typing was missing for some donors at each locus, association tests included only the typed subset. A further reported finding was that TCR beta sequences accurately predicted the HLA-A and HLA-B alleles for most subjects in the first cohort. Most CMV-associated TCR beta chains appeared to be HLA-restricted in a later analysis, and the HLA associations seemed to be driven largely by CMV exposure. In an earlier analysis of 587 of the donors, most TCR beta V segments were observed in productive rearrangements about 87% or about 30% of the time, broadly matching IMGT annotations. Immune exposure information for the cohort was limited to CMV serostatus. Three of the identified cytomegalovirus-associated TCR beta chains were confirmed in vitro to be specific for cytomegalovirus antigens. It was suggested by the authors that the approach could potentially be generalized to other disease states and immunological phenotypes. The 87-base-pair reads could not distinguish some IMGT-functional V segments, including TRBV6-2 and TRBV6-3, so those segments were excluded. Compared with the roughly 670-donor mean, donors in an Asian-associated ancestry cluster had fewer N-insertions in productive TCRs, according to a later genetic analysis. Correlated functional status among segregating V segments might reflect linkage disequilibrium, but an unknown experimental factor could not be ruled out. Sequencing depth was assumed to be roughly uniform across donors in the presence/absence analyses, though that assumption may not hold. In a later analysis, several top co-occurrence clusters were reported to appear linked to parvovirus B19, influenza, CMV and Epstein-Barr virus. A group of highly shared sequence variants was considered likely to be a technical artifact of the sequencing pipeline. Because counts were too low, approximately 15 rarely observed V segments, including chromosome 9 orphons, were excluded from the earlier analysis of 587 of the donors. The study gave a list of some 150 TCR beta chains associated with cytomegalovirus. A later genetic analysis associated a missense DCLRE1C variant with V-gene and J-gene trimming of TCR beta chains, and an independent cohort replicated the association. Assigning TCR associations to individual alleles was difficult when HLA alleles, especially DR and DQ, strongly co-occurred.

V is shortened by 1 base, J by 0 bases, and the region joining them spans 13 bases. Spanning cysteine to phenylalanine, the CDR3 consists of 18 amino acids. CDR3 DNA only is kept here, 54 bases in frame from base 1. The germline V gene (reference sequence) provides CDR1 MNHEY and CDR2 SMNVEV. The cohort was made up of about 670 healthy bone marrow donors. At the time of sampling, every cohort member was nominally healthy, though immune exposures that went unrecorded were likely present. The donor was CMV seronegative and was included in the group of under 450 seronegative cohort members. Each donor provided a peripheral blood sample, and peripheral blood mononuclear cells were used for TCR beta sequencing. Genomic DNA was extracted from the blood cell samples with the Qiagen DNeasy Blood Extraction Kit. About this clone: Its antigen is still unknown. No base-level quality is on record; no much larger clone is a single base apart.

Library generation was performed with the immunoSEQ multiplex PCR assay. For the multiplex PCR, a mixture combining 60 forward primers for TCR Vbeta segments and 13 reverse primers for TCR Jbeta segments was used. The CDR3 region of rearranged TCR beta genes was amplified from genomic DNA with a multiplex PCR assay. On the Illumina HiSeq System, the amplified TCR beta libraries were sequenced as 87-base-pair reads. Processing in the source paper ran as follows. A later analysis counted some 80 million unique TCR beta chains across the 690 or so repertoires, and around 9.9 million of these chains were shared by at least two donors. To remove PCR and sequencing errors, raw reads were error-corrected and collapsed into unique sequences using a nearest-neighbor algorithm that merged closely related sequences. V, D and J gene segments were assigned by aligning CDR3 sequences to IMGT reference sequences. For a sequence to be retained, at least a six-nucleotide match to both a V gene segment and a J gene segment was required. A rearrangement was called productive if the CDR3 had no stop codons and remained in frame with V and J, and every other rearrangement was called non-productive. Following IMGT convention, CDR3 was defined as the stretch from the second conserved V-encoded cysteine to the conserved J-encoded phenylalanine. The earlier analysis of roughly 590 of the donors excluded sequences that lacked an unambiguous match to a single V gene segment. An earlier analysis of 587 of the donors called V segments functional above 56.7% productive rearrangements and segregating when the between-donor standard deviation exceeded 5%. A statistical classification framework was developed to diagnose cytomegalovirus status using the catalog of TCR beta chain sequences. In a later analysis, V and J genes were assigned by comparing TCR nucleotide sequences against IMGT/GENE-DB human TR gene sequences. A later analysis assigned CDR3 sequences and most-parsimonious VDJ recombination scenarios with the TCRdist pipeline. In a later analysis, each TCR beta chain was defined by its CDR3 amino acid sequence together with its V-gene family, and reads without a unique V-gene family were excluded. To address suspected cross-contamination and a sequencing artifact, a later analysis removed around 590 highly shared, low-generation-probability nucleotide sequences. For each public chain, a later analysis derived a clonal expansion index from normalized ranks of inferred template counts within each repertoire. Generation probabilities in a later analysis came from a VDJ recombination model fitted to out-of-frame rearrangements, and those results were checked against IGoR. A later analysis scored TCR-TCR, TCR-HLA and TCR-CMV co-occurrence with hypergeometric tests, applying a repertoire-size bias correction to TCR pairs. In a later analysis, false discovery rates were estimated by permuting HLA or CMV assignments 20 times. In a later analysis, co-occurring TCRs were grouped using DBSCAN, and TCRdist sequence similarity was added for clustering within HLA-allele-positive subsets. Repertoires with fewer than 30,000 or more than 120,000 public chains, plus five repertoires with anomalous nucleotide sharing, were excluded from co-occurrence clustering. TCRdb mirrors the immuneACCESS table, restricted to in-frame sequences. Some clones are absent from its copies; in checked studies, under half trace to an unresolved V gene, and the reason for the others is unknown. V, J and clone size are those of that table, while D and trimming were read from the DNA. In this sample the table shows 100,000 to 150,000 clones, less than 85% of which occur a single time. The ten largest clones take up 1% of the sample.

The sample taken for sequencing was PBMCs. The receptor comes from a man aged 35 to 55 in good health and CMV-seronegative. The chain links TRBV27 with TRBJ2-6; the D gene is perhaps TRBD2, from 6 matching bases. The CDR3 in this case is CASSLWGGAISGANVLTF. In nucleotide form, the sequence is TGTGCCAGCAGTTTATGGGGCGGGGCAATCTCTGGGGCCAACGTCCTGACTTTC.